The rows below give T cell receptor beta chains drawn from one sample of a study of blood T cell repertoires in COVID-19. Clones were read by immunoSEQ multiplex PCR, and TCRdb kept only the in-frame ones, dropping some. The table includes more than 70,000 clones, about 88% detected once. The sequenced sample consisted of peripheral blood. The receptors come from a man in his 60s with acute or convalescent COVID-19. Each CDR3 is given with its conserved first and last residue. The D gene is left open where the match is weak. Not every row has a clone size; where given, it reads once, few, many or a size class.

D: TRBD1; V: TRBV5-1; J: TRBJ1-1; size: NA; CDR3: CASSFTGTGGARNTEAFF; DNA: TGCGCCAGCAGCTTTACCGGGACAGGGGGCGCAAGGAACACTGAAGCTTTCTTT
D: NA; V: TRBV6-5; J: TRBJ1-5; size: NA; CDR3: CASSYRQANQPQHF; DNA: TGTGCCAGCAGTTACAGGCAGGCTAATCAGCCCCAGCATTTT
D: TRBD2; V: TRBV10-2; J: TRBJ2-5; size: once; CDR3: CASSESRRASGGPLRETQYF; DNA: TGCGCCAGCAGTGAGTCCAGGCGGGCTAGCGGGGGGCCCCTTCGTGAGACCCAGTACTTC
D: NA; V: TRBV30; J: TRBJ1-1; size: NA; CDR3: CAWSLGGNTEAFF; DNA: TGTGCCTGGAGTTTGGGGGGGAACACTGAAGCTTTCTTT
D: NA; V: TRBV3-1/TRBV3-2; J: TRBJ2-7; size: NA; CDR3: CASSRGRTYEQYF; DNA: TGTGCCAGCAGCCGGGGGAGGACCTACGAGCAGTACTTC
D: TRBD1; V: TRBV19; J: TRBJ1-5; size: NA; CDR3: CASSIHWTGDSNQPQHF; DNA: TGTGCCAGTAGTATACACTGGACAGGGGATAGCAATCAGCCCCAGCATTTT
D: TRBD1; V: TRBV11-2; J: TRBJ1-2; size: NA; CDR3: CASSLSDRARYGYTF; DNA: TGTGCCAGCAGCTTGAGTGACAGGGCAAGGTATGGCTACACCTTC
D: TRBD2; V: TRBV3-1/TRBV3-2; J: TRBJ2-7; size: once; CDR3: CASSQEIPLAGGSYEQYF; DNA: TGTGCCAGCAGCCAAGAGATTCCCCTAGCGGGGGGTTCCTACGAGCAGTACTTC
D: TRBD1; V: TRBV19; J: TRBJ1-3; size: NA; CDR3: CASIDRGSGNTIYF; DNA: TGTGCCAGCATAGACAGGGGCTCTGGAAACACCATATATTTT
D: NA; V: TRBV6-5; J: TRBJ1-2; size: NA; CDR3: CASRLIGGSYGYTF; DNA: TGTGCCAGCAGACTCATCGGGGGAAGCTATGGCTACACCTTC
D: TRBD1; V: TRBV11-3; J: TRBJ2-2; size: NA; CDR3: CASSLRGQGDTGELFF; DNA: TGTGCCAGCAGCTTAAGGGGGCAGGGGGACACCGGGGAGCTGTTTTTT
D: NA; V: TRBV5-1; J: TRBJ1-2; size: once; CDR3: CASSAQSGNYGYTF; DNA: TGCGCCAGCAGCGCCCAGTCGGGGAACTATGGCTACACCTTC
D: NA; V: TRBV2; J: TRBJ1-6; size: NA; CDR3: CASSRENNSPLHF; DNA: TGTGCCAGCAGTCGCGAAAATAATTCACCCCTCCACTTT
D: NA; V: TRBV11-2; J: TRBJ2-7; size: NA; CDR3: CASSLGPPQSSYEQYF; DNA: TGTGCCAGCAGCTTAGGCCCCCCACAAAGCTCCTACGAGCAGTACTTC
D: NA; V: TRBV5-1; J: TRBJ2-6; size: NA; CDR3: CASSKDQGSGANVLTF; DNA: TGCGCCAGCAGCAAAGATCAGGGCTCTGGGGCCAACGTCCTGACTTTC
D: NA; V: TRBV14; J: TRBJ2-4; size: NA; CDR3: CASRWRGLDIQYF; DNA: TGTGCCAGCAGATGGAGGGGCCTGGACATTCAGTACTTC
D: NA; V: TRBV7-9; J: TRBJ1-1; size: once; CDR3: CASSTGSTEAFF; DNA: TGTGCCAGCAGCACAGGGAGCACTGAAGCTTTCTTT
D: TRBD2; V: TRBV30; J: TRBJ2-1; size: NA; CDR3: CASLLAGVASEQFF; DNA: TGTGCCTCCCTACTAGCGGGAGTGGCTAGTGAGCAGTTCTTC
D: TRBD2; V: TRBV28; J: TRBJ2-1; size: few; CDR3: CASGGSGRWNEQFF; DNA: TGTGCCAGCGGAGGTAGCGGGAGGTGGAATGAGCAGTTCTTC
D: NA; V: TRBV28; J: TRBJ1-4; size: NA; CDR3: CASSLGGAGNEKLFF; DNA: TGTGCCAGCAGTTTAGGGGGCGCCGGTAATGAAAAACTGTTTTTT
D: NA; V: TRBV6-4; J: TRBJ2-2; size: NA; CDR3: CASSPGTGELFF; DNA: TGTGCCAGCAGTCCGGGCACCGGGGAGCTGTTTTTT
D: TRBD1; V: TRBV3-1/TRBV3-2; J: TRBJ1-1; size: NA; CDR3: CASSHGTGNTEAFF; DNA: TGTGCCAGCAGCCATGGGACAGGGAACACTGAAGCTTTCTTT
D: NA; V: TRBV7-2; J: TRBJ1-5; size: NA; CDR3: CASSPYSGSNQPQHF; DNA: TGTGCCAGCAGCCCCTATTCGGGGTCCAATCAGCCCCAGCATTTT
D: NA; V: TRBV5-1; J: TRBJ2-3; size: NA; CDR3: CASSLVAFTDTQYF; DNA: TGCGCCAGCAGCTTGGTGGCCTTCACAGATACGCAGTATTTT
D: NA; V: TRBV19; J: TRBJ1-5; size: once; CDR3: CASTPTWDTKRPQHF; DNA: TGTGCCAGTACTCCCACGTGGGACACCAAAAGGCCCCAGCATTTT
D: TRBD1; V: TRBV9; J: TRBJ1-4; size: NA; CDR3: CASSVGQGDEKLFF; DNA: TGTGCCAGCAGCGTAGGCCAGGGGGATGAAAAACTGTTTTTT
D: NA; V: TRBV3-1/TRBV3-2; J: TRBJ2-3; size: NA; CDR3: CASSQETSLQYF; DNA: TGTGCCAGCAGCCAAGAAACTAGCCTCCAGTATTTT
D: NA; V: TRBV7-8; J: TRBJ2-1; size: NA; CDR3: CASSLELDSYNEQFF; DNA: TGTGCCAGCAGCTTAGAGCTTGACTCCTACAATGAGCAGTTCTTC
D: TRBD2; V: TRBV6-2/TRBV6-3; J: TRBJ2-1; size: NA; CDR3: CASSLLAGLYNEQFF; DNA: TGTGCCAGCAGTTTACTAGCGGGGCTGTACAATGAGCAGTTCTTC
D: NA; V: TRBV19; J: TRBJ1-1; size: NA; CDR3: CASRERGGTEAFF; DNA: TGTGCCAGTCGTGAGAGGGGGGGCACTGAAGCTTTCTTT
D: NA; V: TRBV4-3; J: TRBJ2-1; size: NA; CDR3: CASSQDRGYSYNEQFF; DNA: TGCGCCAGCAGCCAAGATCGAGGTTATTCCTACAATGAGCAGTTCTTC
D: NA; V: TRBV6-5; J: TRBJ1-1; size: NA; CDR3: CASRDDRNTEAFF; DNA: TGTGCCAGCAGAGACGACAGGAACACTGAAGCTTTCTTT
D: NA; V: TRBV7-9; J: TRBJ2-7; size: NA; CDR3: CASSLDSGPPEQYF; DNA: TGTGCCAGCAGCTTAGATAGCGGACCCCCCGAGCAGTACTTC
D: NA; V: TRBV5-1; J: TRBJ2-7; size: NA; CDR3: CASSLTQAGYEQYF; DNA: TGCGCCAGCAGCTTGACACAGGCTGGGTACGAGCAGTACTTC
D: NA; V: TRBV30; J: TRBJ1-3; size: NA; CDR3: CASTGRGAGNTIYF; DNA: TGTGCTTCGACCGGCAGGGGTGCTGGAAACACCATATATTTT
D: TRBD2; V: TRBV5-1; J: TRBJ2-7; size: NA; CDR3: CASSRWTSGNEQYF; DNA: TGCGCCAGCAGCCGGTGGACTAGCGGAAACGAGCAGTACTTC
D: TRBD1; V: TRBV9; J: TRBJ1-2; size: NA; CDR3: CASSGDSNYGYTF; DNA: TGTGCCAGCAGCGGGGACAGTAACTATGGCTACACCTTC
D: NA; V: TRBV19; J: TRBJ1-5; size: NA; CDR3: CASSFIPGPQHF; DNA: TGTGCCAGTAGCTTCATCCCCGGGCCCCAGCATTTT
D: NA; V: TRBV11-2; J: TRBJ2-7; size: NA; CDR3: CASSLAAPGAYEQYF; DNA: TGTGCCAGCAGCTTAGCGGCCCCGGGGGCCTACGAGCAGTACTTC
D: TRBD2; V: TRBV11-3; J: TRBJ2-1; size: NA; CDR3: CASSLTPFGGEQFF; DNA: TGTGCCAGCAGCTTAACTCCTTTCGGGGGGGAGCAGTTCTTC
D: TRBD2; V: TRBV2; J: TRBJ2-3; size: NA; CDR3: CASRTGGGRSTDTQYF; DNA: TGTGCCAGTCGGACCGGGGGCGGGAGGAGCACAGATACGCAGTATTTT
D: NA; V: TRBV9; J: TRBJ2-3; size: NA; CDR3: CASSVGGVGDTQYF; DNA: TGTGCCAGCAGCGTAGGGGGGGTCGGAGATACGCAGTATTTT
D: NA; V: TRBV7-2; J: TRBJ2-1; size: NA; CDR3: CASSLEARGNNEQFF; DNA: TGTGCCAGCAGCTTAGAAGCCAGAGGAAACAATGAGCAGTTCTTC
D: TRBD1; V: TRBV15; J: TRBJ1-5; size: NA; CDR3: CATKGQGNQPQHF; DNA: TGTGCCACCAAGGGACAGGGCAATCAGCCCCAGCATTTT